The clone carrying this T cell receptor beta chain was seen a few times. No antigen is known for it. The J segment lost 13 bases and the V segment lost 3 bases, leaving 8 bases of the junction unmatched. CDR1 is SGHVS, CDR2 FQNEAQ, per germline. The CDR3 is made up of 13 amino acids. This sample was taken from a study of T cells after yellow fever vaccination. Findings and limits, study-wide: The CD4 and CD8 compartments had a small share of their clonotypes in common. Clones that expanded after primary vaccination mostly reappeared after the booster (roughly 96% CD4, 88% CD8).

Each CDR3 protein gets one entry after TCRdb re-called the 5' RACE reads with MiXCR. The sample lists 100,000 to 150,000 distinct CDR3 sequences, 15% occurring once. This sequence joins TRBV7-8 and TRBJ2-1; 8 positions agree with TRBD2. The clonotype comes from a young man who received the YFV17D yellow fever vaccine. The input for sequencing was CD8+ T cells sorted from PBMCs, taken 5 days after the yellow fever booster vaccination. CDR3 amino acids: CASSFGGGTEQFF. As DNA, the CDR3 is TGTGCCAGCAGCTTCGGGGGGGGGACCGAACAGTTCTTC.